This TCR beta chain was captured by sequencing in a study of shared clonotypes between healthy human individuals. For the study at large: A couple of women and three men aged 18 to 49 made up the donors. There were three CD4 naive, three CD4 memory, two CD8 naive and one CD8 memory plates per donor. Study-level results: Larger estimated richness was generally recorded for naive subsets relative to memory subsets.

Of note for this clone: Its antigen is not known.

Germline assignment: CDR1 ENHRY and CDR2 SYGVKD. Trimming took 2 bases from V and 2 from J, leaving 14 bases between them. There are 16 residues in the CDR3. Methods used by the authors: ImmunoSEQ supplied junction-only sequences lacking quality scores, so filtering was different. The repertoire was sequenced with immunoSEQ multiplex PCR; TCRdb's copy has only in-frame clones and lacks some. That table is the source of V, J and clone size, and D and trimming were worked out from the DNA. Of some 2,400,000 clones listed, roughly 95% were seen once; the top ten hold roughly 0.13%. Source material: naive CD4+ T cells sorted from blood. The subset is: CD45RA+ positively selected. The chain is built from TRBV10-3 and TRBJ2-3; D may be TRBD2 (5 bases). This TCR was sampled from a man aged 18 to 30 in good health. Written as DNA, the CDR3 is TGTGCCATCAGTGAGGGAGGTGGGGTCTCCACAGATACGCAGTATTTT. Amino acid sequence: CAISEGGGVSTDTQYF.